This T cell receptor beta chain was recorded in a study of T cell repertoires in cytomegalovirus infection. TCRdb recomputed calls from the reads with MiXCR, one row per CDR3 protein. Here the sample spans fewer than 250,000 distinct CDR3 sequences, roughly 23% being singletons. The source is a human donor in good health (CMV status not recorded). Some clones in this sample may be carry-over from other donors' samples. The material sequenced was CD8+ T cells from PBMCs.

The CDR3 sequence is CASSLGGPGEQYF. CDR3 DNA: TGTGCCAGCAGCTTGGGGGGGCCGGGCGAGCAGTACTTC. The chain uses TRBV5-6 and TRBJ2-7; TRBD1 is a possible D gene (6 bases). This CDR3 has 13 residues. Trimming stripped 0 bases from V and 6 bases from J, with 10 bases between. From germline, CDR1 is SGHDT and CDR2 YYEEEE. The variable domain in full, completed from reference TRBV5-6 and TRBJ2-7, reads DAGVTQSPTHLIKTRGQQVTLRCSPKSGHDTVSWYQQALGQGPQFIFQYYEEEERQRGNFPDRFSGHQFPNYSSELNVNALLLGDSALYLCASSLGGPGEQYFGPGTRLTVT.